The sequence of this T cell receptor (beta chain) was determined in a study of CD8 T cells in ankylosing spondylitis. Whole-study findings and limits: It was reported that disease-linked clones were significantly enriched in matched ankylosing spondylitis synovial fluid. Disease-linked clones, CD8+, were relatively rare in peripheral blood.

This clonotype was observed at least ten times. Its antigen is unknown. Looked up from germline, CDR1 is LGHDT and CDR2 is YNNKEL (reference sequence). The CDR3 sequence is 14 residues long. V was shortened by 0 bases and J by 0 bases, with 6 bases between the two germline ends. Construction of TCR beta libraries was performed using quantitative 5'-RACE with molecular barcodes. TCRdb re-derived calls from the 5' RACE reads in MiXCR, one entry per CDR3 protein. The sample lists 150,000 to 200,000 distinct CDR3 sequences, about 9.9% occurring once. The sample comprised blood, either unsorted or a sorted T cell fraction (not recorded which). The chain combines TRBV3-1 with TRBJ2-7; D ambiguous. This sequence originates from a male donor with ankylosing spondylitis or in good health (not recorded which). The CDR3 nucleotides read TGTGCCAGCAGCCAAGAAAGGTTCTCCTACGAGCAGTACTTC. This translates into CASSQERFSYEQYF.